This TCR beta chain was sequenced for a study of T-cell reconstitution after alpha-beta-depleted transplantation in children. Preparation of the TCRbeta library was carried out with unique molecular identifiers. TCRdb used MiXCR to reprocess the PCR reads, holding one entry per CDR3 protein. The repertoire has 400,000 to 500,000 distinct CDR3 sequences, under 13% of them found once; the top ten carry roughly 6%. After removal of 3 bases from V and 7 bases from J, the junction contained 4 bases not matched to a gene. This CDR3 is built from 14 residues. This clonotype was observed many times. The source is a human donor who donated a stem cell graft to a child with acute myeloid leukemia. Sequenced here: PBMCs from the stem cell graft donor, sampled from the stem cell graft. The chain has TRBV12-3 or TRBV12-4 and TRBJ2-2; 8 bases are shared with TRBD1. This CDR3 is CASSFQGAIGELFF. The CDR3 region has the DNA TGTGCCAGCAGTTTCCAGGGGGCTATCGGGGAGCTGTTTTTT.